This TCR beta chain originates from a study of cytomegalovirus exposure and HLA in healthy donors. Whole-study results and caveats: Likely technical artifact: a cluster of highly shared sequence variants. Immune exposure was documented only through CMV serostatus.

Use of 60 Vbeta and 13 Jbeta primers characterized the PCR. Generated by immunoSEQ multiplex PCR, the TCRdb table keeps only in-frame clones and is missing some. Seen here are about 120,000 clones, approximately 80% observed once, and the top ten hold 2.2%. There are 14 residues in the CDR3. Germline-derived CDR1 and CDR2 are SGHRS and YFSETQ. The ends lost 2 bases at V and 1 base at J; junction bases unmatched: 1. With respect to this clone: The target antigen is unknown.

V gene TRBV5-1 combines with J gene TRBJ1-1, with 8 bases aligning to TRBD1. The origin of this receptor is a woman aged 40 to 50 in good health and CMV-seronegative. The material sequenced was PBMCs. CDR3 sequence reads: CASSFGQGNTEAFF. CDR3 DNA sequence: TGCGCCAGCAGCTTTGGACAGGGGAACACTGAAGCTTTCTTT.